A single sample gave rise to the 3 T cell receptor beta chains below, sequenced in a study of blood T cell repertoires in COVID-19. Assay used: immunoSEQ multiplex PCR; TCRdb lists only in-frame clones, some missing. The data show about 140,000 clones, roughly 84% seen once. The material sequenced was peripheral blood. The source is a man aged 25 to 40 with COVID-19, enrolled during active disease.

The CDR3 DNA is TGTGCCAGCAGCGTACCGGGACTAGCGGGTCACAATGAGCAGTTCTTC. As protein: CASSVPGLAGHNEQFF. This chain connects TRBV9 to TRBJ2-1; 12 positions match TRBD2. This CDR3 contains 16 residues. V trimming: 1 base; J trimming: 5 bases; junction bases outside the gene matches: 4. The V gene's germline CDR1 is SGDLS and CDR2 YYNGEE.

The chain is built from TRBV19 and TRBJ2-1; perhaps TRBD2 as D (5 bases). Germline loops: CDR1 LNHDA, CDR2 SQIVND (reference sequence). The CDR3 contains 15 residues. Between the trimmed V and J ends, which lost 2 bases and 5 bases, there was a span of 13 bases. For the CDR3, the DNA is TGTGCCAGTAGTATATCGGTAGCGTCTCACAATGAGCAGTTCTTC. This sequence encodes CASSISVASHNEQFF.

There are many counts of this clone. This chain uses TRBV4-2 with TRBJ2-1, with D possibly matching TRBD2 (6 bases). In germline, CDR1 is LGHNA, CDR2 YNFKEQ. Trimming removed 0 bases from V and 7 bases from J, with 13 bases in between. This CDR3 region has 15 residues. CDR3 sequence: CASSQDPGDGNEQFF. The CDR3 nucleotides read TGTGCCAGCAGCCAAGACCCGGGGGACGGTAATGAGCAGTTCTTC.